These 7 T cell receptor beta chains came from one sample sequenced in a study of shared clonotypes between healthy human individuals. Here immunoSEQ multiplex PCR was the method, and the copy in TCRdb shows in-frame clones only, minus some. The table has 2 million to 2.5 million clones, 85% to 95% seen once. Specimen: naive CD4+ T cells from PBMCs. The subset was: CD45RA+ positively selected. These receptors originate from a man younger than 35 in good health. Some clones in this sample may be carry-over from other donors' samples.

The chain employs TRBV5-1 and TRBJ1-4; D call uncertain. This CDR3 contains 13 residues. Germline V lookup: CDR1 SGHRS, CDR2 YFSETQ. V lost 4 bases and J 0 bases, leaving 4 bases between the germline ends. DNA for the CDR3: TGCGCCAGCAGCAGGGCAACTAATGAAAAACTGTTTTTT. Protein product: CASSRATNEKLFF.

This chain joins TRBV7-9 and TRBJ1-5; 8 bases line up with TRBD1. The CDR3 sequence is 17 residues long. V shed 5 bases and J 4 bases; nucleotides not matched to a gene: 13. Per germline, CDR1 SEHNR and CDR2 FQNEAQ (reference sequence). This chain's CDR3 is CASSTNPGQEDNQPQHF. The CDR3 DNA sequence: TGTGCCAGCAGCACAAATCCGGGACAGGAGGATAATCAGCCCCAGCATTTT.

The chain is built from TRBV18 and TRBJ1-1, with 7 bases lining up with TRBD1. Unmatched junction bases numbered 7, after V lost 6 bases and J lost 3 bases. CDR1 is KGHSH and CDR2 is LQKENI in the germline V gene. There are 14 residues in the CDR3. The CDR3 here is CASSRDSGDTEAFF. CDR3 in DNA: TGTGCCAGCTCTAGGGACAGTGGAGACACTGAAGCTTTCTTT.

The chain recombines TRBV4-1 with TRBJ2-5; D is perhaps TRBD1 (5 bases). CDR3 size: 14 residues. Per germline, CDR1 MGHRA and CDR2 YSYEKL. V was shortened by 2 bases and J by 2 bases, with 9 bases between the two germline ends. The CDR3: CASSQTGRQETQYF. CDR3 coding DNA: TGCGCCAGCAGCCAAACAGGCCGACAAGAGACCCAGTACTTC.

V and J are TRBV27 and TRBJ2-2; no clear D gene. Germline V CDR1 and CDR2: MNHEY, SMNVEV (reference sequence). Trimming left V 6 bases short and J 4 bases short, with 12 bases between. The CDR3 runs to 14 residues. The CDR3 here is CASRGYGGTGELFF. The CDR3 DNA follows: TGTGCCAGCAGGGGTTACGGCGGCACCGGGGAGCTGTTTTTT.

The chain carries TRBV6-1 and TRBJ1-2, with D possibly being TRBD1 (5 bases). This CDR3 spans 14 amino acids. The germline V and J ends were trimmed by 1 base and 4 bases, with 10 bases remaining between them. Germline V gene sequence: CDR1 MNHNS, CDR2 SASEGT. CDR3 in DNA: TGTGCCAGCAGTGAAGAGGGACGGCTCTATGGCTACACCTTC. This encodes CASSEEGRLYGYTF.

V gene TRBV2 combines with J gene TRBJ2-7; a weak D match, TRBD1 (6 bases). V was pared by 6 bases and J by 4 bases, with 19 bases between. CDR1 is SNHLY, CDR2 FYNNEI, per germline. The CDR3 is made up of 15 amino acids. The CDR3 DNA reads TGTGCCAGCAGGCCCCCCCGGGTGGGGGCGTACGAGCAGTACTTC. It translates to CASRPPRVGAYEQYF.